This T cell receptor beta chain was obtained from a study of cytomegalovirus exposure and HLA in healthy donors. Findings of the study overall: In a later analysis, a missense DCLRE1C variant was linked to TCR beta V- and J-gene trimming.

Concerning this clone: What it binds is unknown.

The PCR used 60 Vbeta and 13 Jbeta primers. Sequencing used immunoSEQ multiplex PCR; TCRdb keeps in-frame clones, though not all of them. The data show roughly 130,000 clones, around 80% seen once. Between the trimmed V and J ends, which lost 6 bases and 1 base, there was a span of 13 bases. The germline CDR1 and CDR2 sequences are SGHRS and YFSETQ. The CDR3 extends over 15 amino acids. V and J are TRBV5-1 and TRBJ2-2; maybe TRBD2 (7 bases). The specimen was PBMCs. This clonotype was sampled from a man aged 30 to 45 in good health and CMV-seronegative. The CDR3 spells CASIGGPLNTGELFF. The CDR3 nucleotides read TGCGCCAGCATCGGGGGGCCCTTGAACACCGGGGAGCTGTTTTTT.